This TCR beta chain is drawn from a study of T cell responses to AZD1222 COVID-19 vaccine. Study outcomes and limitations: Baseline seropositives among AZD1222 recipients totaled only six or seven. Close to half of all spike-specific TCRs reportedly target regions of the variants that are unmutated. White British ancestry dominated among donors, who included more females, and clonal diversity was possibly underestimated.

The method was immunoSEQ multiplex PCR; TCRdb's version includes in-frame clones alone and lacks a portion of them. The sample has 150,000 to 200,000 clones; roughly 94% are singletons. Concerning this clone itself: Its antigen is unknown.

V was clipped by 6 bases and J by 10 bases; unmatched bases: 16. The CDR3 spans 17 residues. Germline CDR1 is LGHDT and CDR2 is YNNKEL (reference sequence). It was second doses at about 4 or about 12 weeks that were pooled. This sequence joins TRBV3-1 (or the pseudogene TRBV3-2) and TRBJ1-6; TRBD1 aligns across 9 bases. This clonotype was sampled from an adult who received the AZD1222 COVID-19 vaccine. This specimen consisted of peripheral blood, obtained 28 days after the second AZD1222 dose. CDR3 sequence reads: CASSPDVAGTGSSPLHF. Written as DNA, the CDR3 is TGTGCCAGCAGTCCTGATGTGGCCGGGACAGGGTCCTCACCCCTCCACTTT.